The 14 T cell receptor beta chains listed next were all sequenced from one sample in a study of response to subunit inactivated influenza vaccine. TCRdb independently ran MiXCR on the RT-PCR reads; one entry per CDR3 protein. The table lists almost 600,000 distinct CDR3 sequences, around 15% of them singletons. The source was PBMCs from blood, collected roughly 12 days after vaccination. The receptors come from a man aged 45-65 years who received an inactivated influenza vaccine.

This clonotype has a handful of counts. CDR3 sequence: CSARVNTGELFF. The CDR3, as DNA: TGCAGTGCTAGAGTAAACACCGGGGAGCTGTTTTTT. V gene TRBV20-1 combines with J gene TRBJ2-2; D gene ambiguous. In germline, CDR1 is DFQATT, CDR2 SNEGSKA (reference sequence). The V end was cut by 1 base, the J end by 2 bases, with 2 bases between. The CDR3 spans 12 residues.

The rearrangement joins TRBV14 to TRBJ2-1; D ambiguous. CDR3 length equals 13 residues. Trimming shortened V by 5 bases and J by 4 bases, and 9 bases separated the two germline ends. The germline V gene encodes CDR1 SGHDN and CDR2 FVKESK. The CDR3 bases are TGTGCCAGCAGCTGGGTTCCTTACAATGAGCAGTTCTTC. Amino acids: CASSWVPYNEQFF.

The chain has TRBV12-5 and TRBJ2-2; 12 nucleotides match TRBD2. This CDR3 is 17 amino acids long. The germline gives CDR1 LGHNT, CDR2 FRNRAP. After removal of 4 bases from V and 5 bases from J, the junction contained 8 bases not matched to a gene. CDR3 sequence (DNA): TGTGCTAGTGGTTACATAACTAGCGGGAGGAGTACCGGGGAGCTGTTTTTT. Its translation: CASGYITSGRSTGELFF.

The V gene is TRBV6-5, the J gene TRBJ2-3, with D perhaps TRBD2 (6 bases). V gave up 0 bases and J gave up 6 bases, with 13 bases separating them. Germline-derived CDR1 and CDR2 are MNHEY and SVGAGI. This CDR3 has 15 residues. The chain's CDR3 is CASSYSSGSSDTQYF. The DNA for the CDR3 is TGTGCCAGCAGTTACTCTAGCGGATCCTCGGATACGCAGTATTTT.

The chain links TRBV6-1 to TRBJ2-2, with D tentatively TRBD1 or TRBD2 (6 bases each). Germline V gives CDR1 MNHNS, CDR2 SASEGT. The V end lost 6 bases, the J end lost 0 bases, and 14 bases lay between the germline ends. The CDR3 totals 16 residues. In nucleotides, the CDR3 is TGTGCCAGCAGCCTCTACAGGGACTCGAACACCGGGGAGCTGTTTTTT. This sequence encodes CASSLYRDSNTGELFF.

The chain has TRBV7-2 and TRBJ1-5, with D tentatively TRBD1 (6 bases). Germline-derived CDR1 and CDR2 are SGHTA and FQGNSA. The CDR3 extends over 14 amino acids. V was clipped by 5 bases and J by 6 bases, with 14 bases between them. The CDR3 DNA follows: TGTGCCAGCAGCCCTGGGGGGGCGCGTCAGCCCCAGCATTTT. It is translated as CASSPGGARQPQHF.

This clonotype was recorded a few times. The V gene is TRBV29-1, the J gene TRBJ2-3; 7 bases align to TRBD2. V trimming: 7 bases; J trimming: 0 bases; junction bases outside the gene matches: 10. Germline CDR1 and CDR2: SQVTM and ANQGSEA. The CDR3 has 15 residues. CDR3 protein: CSAPWGRDSTDTQYF. Here the CDR3 DNA reads TGCAGCGCCCCCTGGGGGAGGGACAGCACAGATACGCAGTATTTT.

This clonotype showed up just once. This sequence joins TRBV5-6 and TRBJ2-3; a possible D gene is TRBD2 (6 bases). This CDR3 has 18 amino acids. Deletions cut 5 bases from V and 1 base from J, with 23 bases between. CDR1 SGHDT and CDR2 YYEEEE come from the germline V gene. CDR3 DNA sequence: TGTGCCAGCAGGAGGCTAGCGAGGCAGGCTCTCGGCACAGATACGCAGTATTTT. Amino acid sequence: CASRRLARQALGTDTQYF. Full variable domain (rest looked up from reference TRBV5-6 and TRBJ2-3): DAGVTQSPTHLIKTRGQQVTLRCSPKSGHDTVSWYQQALGQGPQFIFQYYEEEERQRGNFPDRFSGHQFPNYSSELNVNALLLGDSALYLCASRRLARQALGTDTQYFGPGTRLTVL.

A few counts support this clonotype. This sequence joins TRBV6-2 or TRBV6-3 and TRBJ2-5; 7 bases are a match to TRBD1. The CDR3 contains 15 residues. V was pared by 6 bases and J by 1 base, with 8 bases of the junction left unmatched. Germline CDR1 and CDR2: MNHEY and SVGEGT. The CDR3 DNA reads TGTGCCAGCAGCCGGGACAGCGGCTTCCAAGAGACCCAGTACTTC. As protein: CASSRDSGFQETQYF.

The chain is built from TRBV6-2 or TRBV6-3 and TRBJ1-2; weak D call: TRBD1 (5 bases). From germline, CDR1 is MNHEY and CDR2 SVGEGT. The CDR3 is made up of 15 amino acids. Deletions cut 6 bases from V and 8 bases from J, with 22 bases between. The DNA for the CDR3 is TGTGCCAGCAGCTCTAGAGGCGGGGGTGTTGGCGGCTACACCTTC. Its translation: CASSSRGGGVGGYTF.

The chain carries TRBV11-2 and TRBJ2-2; 11 nucleotides agree with TRBD1. V gave up 6 bases and J gave up 6 bases; unmatched junction bases: 9. There are 16 residues in the CDR3. Germline V gives CDR1 SGHAT, CDR2 FQNNGV. The CDR3 loop is CASRGQGASLPGELFF. The CDR3 nucleotides are TGTGCCAGCAGAGGACAGGGGGCGAGTCTTCCCGGGGAGCTGTTTTTT.

This sequence joins TRBV20-1 and TRBJ2-3; TRBD1 is a possible D gene (6 bases). Germline values: CDR1 DFQATT, CDR2 SNEGSKA (reference sequence). V shed 6 bases and J shed 2 bases, with 15 bases lying between them. The CDR3 runs 14 residues. In nucleotides, the CDR3 is TGCAGTGCGTCAGAACAGGGAGCCACAGATACGCAGTATTTT. Its protein is CSASEQGATDTQYF.

This rearrangement joins TRBV6-5 to TRBJ1-4; D not certain. Germline lookup yields CDR1 MNHEY and CDR2 SVGAGI. V lost 2 bases and J 0 bases, leaving 7 bases between the germline ends. There are 15 residues in the CDR3. The CDR3 DNA reads as TGTGCCAGCAGTTACAGCCAGACAACTAATGAAAAACTGTTTTTT. Encoded protein: CASSYSQTTNEKLFF.

The J gene is TRBJ2-7, the V gene TRBV7-2; possibly TRBD1 or TRBD2 for D (5 bases each). This CDR3 is 15 amino acids long. The V end was cut by 2 bases, the J end by 0 bases, with 11 bases between. Per germline, CDR1 SGHTA and CDR2 FQGNSA. The CDR3 DNA sequence: TGTGCCAGCAGCTTAATGGCAGGGACCTCCTACGAGCAGTACTTC. This sequence encodes CASSLMAGTSYEQYF.